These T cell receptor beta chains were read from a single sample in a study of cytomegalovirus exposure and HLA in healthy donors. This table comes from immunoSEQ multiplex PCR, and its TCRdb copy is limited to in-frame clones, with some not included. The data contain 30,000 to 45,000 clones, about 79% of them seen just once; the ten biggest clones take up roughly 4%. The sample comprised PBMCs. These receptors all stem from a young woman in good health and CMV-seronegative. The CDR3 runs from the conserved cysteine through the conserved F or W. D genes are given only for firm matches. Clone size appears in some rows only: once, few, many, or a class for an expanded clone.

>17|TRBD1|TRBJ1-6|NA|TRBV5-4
CASSWRTGGSYNSPLHF
TGTGCCAGCAGCTGGCGTACAGGGGGCTCCTATAATTCACCCCTCCACTTT
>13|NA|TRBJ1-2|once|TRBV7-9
CASSPDTNYGYTF
TGTGCCAGCAGCCCCGACACGAACTATGGCTACACCTTC
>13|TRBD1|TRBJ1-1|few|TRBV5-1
CASSYRGPTEAFF
TGCGCCAGCAGCTACAGGGGTCCCACTGAAGCTTTCTTT
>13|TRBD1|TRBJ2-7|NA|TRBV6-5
CASRPQGVYEQYF
TGTGCCAGCAGACCCCAGGGGGTTTACGAGCAGTACTTC
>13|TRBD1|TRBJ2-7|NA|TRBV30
CAWAGTAAREQYF
TGTGCCTGGGCCGGGACAGCCGCTCGGGAGCAGTACTTC
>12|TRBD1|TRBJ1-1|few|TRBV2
CARLGQGGEAFF
TGTGCCAGATTGGGACAGGGCGGTGAAGCTTTCTTT
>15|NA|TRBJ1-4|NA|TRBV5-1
CASSSQGYTNEKLFF
TGCGCCAGCAGCTCCCAGGGTTATACTAATGAAAAACTGTTTTTT
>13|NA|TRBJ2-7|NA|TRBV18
CASSRERSYEQYF
TGTGCCAGCTCACGAGAGAGGTCCTACGAGCAGTACTTC
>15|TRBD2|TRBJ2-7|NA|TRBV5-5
CASSLSAGATYEQYF
TGTGCCAGCAGCTTATCAGCGGGGGCCACCTACGAGCAGTACTTC
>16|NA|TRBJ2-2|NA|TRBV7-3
CASSLQLASGGGELFF
TGTGCCAGCAGCTTACAACTAGCCTCAGGGGGCGGGGAGCTGTTTTTT
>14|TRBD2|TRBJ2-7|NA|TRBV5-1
CASSLGLAGVEQYF
TGCGCCAGCAGCTTGGGGCTAGCGGGAGTTGAGCAGTACTTC
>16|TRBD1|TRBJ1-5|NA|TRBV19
CASMRDRGSGNQPQHF
TGTGCCAGTATGCGGGACAGGGGGTCAGGCAATCAGCCCCAGCATTTT
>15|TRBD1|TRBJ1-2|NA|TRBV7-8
CASSEGQTPNYGYTF
TGTGCCAGCAGCGAGGGACAGACCCCTAACTATGGCTACACCTTC
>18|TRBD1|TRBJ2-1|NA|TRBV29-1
CSARRDRGLVRAYNEQFF
TGCAGCGCTCGCCGGGACAGGGGATTAGTTAGGGCTTACAATGAGCAGTTCTTC
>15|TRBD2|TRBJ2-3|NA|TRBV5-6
CASTRVVAGTDTQYF
TGTGCCAGCACCCGAGTGGTAGCGGGAACTGATACGCAGTATTTT
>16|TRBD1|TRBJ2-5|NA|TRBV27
CASSLLGTGGRETQYF
TGTGCCAGCAGTTTATTAGGGACAGGAGGACGAGAGACCCAGTACTTC
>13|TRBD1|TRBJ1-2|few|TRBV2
CASDGDRGWGYTF
TGTGCCAGCGATGGGGACAGGGGGTGGGGCTACACCTTC
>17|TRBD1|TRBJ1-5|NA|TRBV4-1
CASSQGPLGGPDQPQHF
TGCGCCAGCAGCCAAGGCCCCTTAGGGGGCCCCGATCAGCCCCAGCATTTT
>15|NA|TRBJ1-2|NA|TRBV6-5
CASSYLSGQIDGYPF
TGTGCCAGCAGTTACCTTAGCGGGCAGATCGATGGCTACCCCTTC
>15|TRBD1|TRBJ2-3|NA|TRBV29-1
CSVRGTHRGTDTQYF
TGCAGCGTTCGGGGAACGCACAGGGGGACAGATACGCAGTATTTT
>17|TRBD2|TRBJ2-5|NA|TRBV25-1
CASSGTGTSGSWGTQYF
TGTGCCAGCAGTGGAACCGGGACTAGCGGGAGCTGGGGGACCCAGTACTTC
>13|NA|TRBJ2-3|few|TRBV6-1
CASSGLRGDTQYF
TGTGCCAGCAGTGGCCTGCGAGGCGATACGCAGTATTTT
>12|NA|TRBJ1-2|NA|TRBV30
CAWMHANYGYTF
TGTGCCTGGATGCACGCGAACTATGGCTACACCTTC